This TCR beta chain is drawn from a study of blood T cell repertoires in COVID-19. In the authors' methods: Estimated nucleated cell counts came from reference gene primer amplification. The assay was immunoSEQ multiplex PCR, and TCRdb's table has in-frame clones only and misses some. Clone size and the V and J calls come from that table; the DNA yielded D and trimming. The data show approximately 250,000 clones, roughly 84% seen once. From germline, CDR1 is LGHDT and CDR2 YNNKEL (reference sequence). The ends were cut back, 4 bases at V and 0 bases at J, with 14 bases in the middle. CDR3 length: 16 residues.

Material for sequencing was peripheral blood. This TCR derives from a man aged 40-49 years who had recovered from COVID-19. This chain joins TRBV3-1 (or the pseudogene TRBV3-2) and TRBJ2-3, with D tentatively TRBD2 (6 bases). CDR3 nucleotides: TGTGCCAGCAGCCGCGCCGTCGGGACTAGCACAGATACGCAGTATTTT. It specifies CASSRAVGTSTDTQYF.